This T cell receptor (beta chain) comes out of a study of CD8+ T cells in alopecia areata. Study overall: Those patients who were treated received oral tofacitinib, which was given at 5 to 10 mg twice daily for moderate-to-severe alopecia areata.

Treatment given: oral pan-JAK inhibitor, 5-10 mg twice daily. cDNA reverse transcribed from extracted RNA served as the sequencing template. The method was immunoSEQ multiplex PCR; TCRdb's version includes in-frame clones alone and lacks a portion of them. The profile covers fewer than 350,000 clones, with roughly 60% appearing a single time and around 1.8% taken by the ten largest. V was clipped by 2 bases and J by 6 bases, with 10 bases between them. Germline V gives CDR1 SGHTA, CDR2 FQGNSA. The CDR3 loop spans 13 amino acids. This specimen consisted of CD4+ T cells sorted from blood, obtained at week 24, from a patient treated with tofacitinib. The TCR comes from a human donor with alopecia areata. The rearrangement joins TRBV7-2 to TRBJ1-1, with a weak D call TRBD1 (5 bases). In DNA form, the CDR3 reads TGTGCCAGCAGCTTATTCTGGGGCTCTGAAGCTTTCTTT. It encodes CASSLFWGSEAFF.